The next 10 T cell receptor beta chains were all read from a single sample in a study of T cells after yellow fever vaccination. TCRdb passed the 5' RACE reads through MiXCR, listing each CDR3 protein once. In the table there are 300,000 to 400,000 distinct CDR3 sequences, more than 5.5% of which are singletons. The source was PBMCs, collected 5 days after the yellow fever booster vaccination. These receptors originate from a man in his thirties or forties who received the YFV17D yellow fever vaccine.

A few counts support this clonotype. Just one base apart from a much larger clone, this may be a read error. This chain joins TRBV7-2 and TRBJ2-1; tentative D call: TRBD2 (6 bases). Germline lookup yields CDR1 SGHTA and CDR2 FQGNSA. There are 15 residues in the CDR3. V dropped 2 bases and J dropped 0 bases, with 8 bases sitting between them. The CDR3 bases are TGTGCCAGCAGCTTAATAGCGGACTCCTACAATGAGCAGTTCTTC. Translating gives CASSLIADSYNEQFF. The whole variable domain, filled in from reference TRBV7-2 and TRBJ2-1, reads GAGVSQSPSNKVTEKGKDVELRCDPISGHTALYWYRQSLGQGLEFLIYFQGNSAPDKSGLPSDRFSAERTGGSVSTLTIQRTQQEDSAVYLCASSLIADSYNEQFFGPGTRLTVL.

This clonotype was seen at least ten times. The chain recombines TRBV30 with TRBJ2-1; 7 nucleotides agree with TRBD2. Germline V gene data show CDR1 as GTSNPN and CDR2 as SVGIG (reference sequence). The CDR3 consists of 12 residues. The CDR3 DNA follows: TGTGCGGGACTACTAACCTACAATGAGCAGTTCTTC. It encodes CAGLLTYNEQFF.

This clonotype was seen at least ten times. CDR3 nucleotides: TGTGCCAGCTCACCCACCTCGGATCAGCCCCAGCATTTT. The encoded protein is CASSPTSDQPQHF. V gene TRBV18 combines with J gene TRBJ1-5; D gene ambiguous. V was pared by 3 bases and J by 5 bases, with 8 bases between. Germline V CDR1 and CDR2: KGHSH, LQKENI. The CDR3 spans 13 residues.

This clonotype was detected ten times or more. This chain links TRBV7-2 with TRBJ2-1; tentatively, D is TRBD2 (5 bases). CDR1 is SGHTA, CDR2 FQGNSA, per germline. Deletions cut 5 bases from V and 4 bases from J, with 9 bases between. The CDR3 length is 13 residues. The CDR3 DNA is TGTGCCAGCAGCCGGGGAGTGTACAATGAGCAGTTCTTC. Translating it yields CASSRGVYNEQFF.

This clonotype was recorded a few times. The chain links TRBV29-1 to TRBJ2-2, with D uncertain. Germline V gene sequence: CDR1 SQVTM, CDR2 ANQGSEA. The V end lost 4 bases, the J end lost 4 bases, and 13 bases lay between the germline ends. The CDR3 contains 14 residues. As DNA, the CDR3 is TGCAGCGTTGGAGTGGCAGTATCCACCGGGGAGCTGTTTTTT. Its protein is CSVGVAVSTGELFF.

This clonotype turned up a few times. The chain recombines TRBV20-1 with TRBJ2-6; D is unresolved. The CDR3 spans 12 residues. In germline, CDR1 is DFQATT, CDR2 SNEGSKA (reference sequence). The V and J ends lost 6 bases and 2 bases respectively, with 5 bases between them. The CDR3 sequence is CSASTGANVLTF. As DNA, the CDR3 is TGCAGTGCGTCCACTGGGGCCAACGTCCTGACTTTC.

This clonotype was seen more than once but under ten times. In nucleotides, the CDR3 is TGTGCCTGGACAATGGGAGACAGCACAGATACGCAGTATTTT. Protein sequence: CAWTMGDSTDTQYF. J is TRBJ2-3 and V is TRBV30; possibly TRBD2 for D (5 bases). Germline CDR1 GTSNPN, CDR2 SVGIG (reference sequence). The CDR3 extends over 14 amino acids. V lost 4 bases and J 0 bases, leaving 11 bases between the germline ends. Full variable domain (rest looked up from reference TRBV30 and TRBJ2-3): SQTIHQWPATLVQPVGSPLSLECTVEGTSNPNLYWYRQAAGRGLQLLFYSVGIGQISSEVPQNLSASRPQDRQFILSSKKLLLSDSGFYLCAWTMGDSTDTQYFGPGTRLTVL.

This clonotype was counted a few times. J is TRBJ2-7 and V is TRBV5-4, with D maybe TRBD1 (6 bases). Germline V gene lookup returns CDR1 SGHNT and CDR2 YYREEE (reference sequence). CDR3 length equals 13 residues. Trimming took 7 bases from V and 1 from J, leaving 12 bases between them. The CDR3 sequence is CASGGGDSYEQYF. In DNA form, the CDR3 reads TGTGCCAGCGGTGGGGGCGATTCCTACGAGCAGTACTTC.

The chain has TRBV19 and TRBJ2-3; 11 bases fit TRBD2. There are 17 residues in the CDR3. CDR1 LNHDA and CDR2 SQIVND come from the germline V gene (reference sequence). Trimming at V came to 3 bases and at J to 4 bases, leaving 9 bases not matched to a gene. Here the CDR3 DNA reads TGTGCCAGTAGTATCTTAGGAGCTAGCGGGAGGCCAGATACGCAGTATTTT. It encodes CASSILGASGRPDTQYF. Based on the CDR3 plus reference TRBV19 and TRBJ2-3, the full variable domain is DGGITQSPKYLFRKEGQNVTLSCEQNLNHDAMYWYRQDPGQGLRLIYYSQIVNDFQKGDIAEGYSVSREKKESFPLTVTSAQKNPTAFYLCASSILGASGRPDTQYFGPGTRLTVL.

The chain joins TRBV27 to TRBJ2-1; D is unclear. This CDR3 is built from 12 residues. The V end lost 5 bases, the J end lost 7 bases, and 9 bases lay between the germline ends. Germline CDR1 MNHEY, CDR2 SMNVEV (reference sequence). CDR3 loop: CASSTPKNEQFF. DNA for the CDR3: TGTGCCAGCAGTACGCCCAAAAATGAGCAGTTCTTC.